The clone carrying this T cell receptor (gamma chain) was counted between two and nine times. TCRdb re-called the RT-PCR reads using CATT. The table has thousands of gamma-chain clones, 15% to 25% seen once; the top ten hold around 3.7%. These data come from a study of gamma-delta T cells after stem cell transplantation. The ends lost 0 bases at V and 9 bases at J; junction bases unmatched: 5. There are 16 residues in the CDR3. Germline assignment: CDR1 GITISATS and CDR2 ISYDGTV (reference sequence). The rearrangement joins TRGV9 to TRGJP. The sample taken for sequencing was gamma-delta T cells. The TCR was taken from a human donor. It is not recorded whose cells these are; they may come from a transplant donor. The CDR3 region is CALWEVQGLGKKIKVF. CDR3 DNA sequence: TGTGCCTTGTGGGAGGTGCAGGGGTTGGGCAAAAAAATCAAGGTATTT.